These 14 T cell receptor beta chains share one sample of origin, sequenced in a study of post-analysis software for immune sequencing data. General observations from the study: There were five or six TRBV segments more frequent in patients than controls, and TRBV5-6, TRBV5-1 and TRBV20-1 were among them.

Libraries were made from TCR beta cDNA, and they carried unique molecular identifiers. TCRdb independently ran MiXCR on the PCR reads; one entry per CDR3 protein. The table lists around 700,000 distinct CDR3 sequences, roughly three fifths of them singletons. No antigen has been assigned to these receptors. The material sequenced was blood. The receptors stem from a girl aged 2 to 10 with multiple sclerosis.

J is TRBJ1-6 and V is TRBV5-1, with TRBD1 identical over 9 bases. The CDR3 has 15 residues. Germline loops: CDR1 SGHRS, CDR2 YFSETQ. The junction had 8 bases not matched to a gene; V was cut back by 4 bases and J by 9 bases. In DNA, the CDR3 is TGCGCCAGCAGCGCGAGACAGGGGGTTGGTTCACCCCTCCACTTT. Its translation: CASSARQGVGSPLHF.

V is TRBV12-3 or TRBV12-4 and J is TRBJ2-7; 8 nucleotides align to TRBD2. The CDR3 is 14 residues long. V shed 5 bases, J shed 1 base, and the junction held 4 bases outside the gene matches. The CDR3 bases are TGTGCCAGCAGTCAGACTAGCGCTTCCTACGAGCAGTACTTC. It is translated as CASSQTSASYEQYF.

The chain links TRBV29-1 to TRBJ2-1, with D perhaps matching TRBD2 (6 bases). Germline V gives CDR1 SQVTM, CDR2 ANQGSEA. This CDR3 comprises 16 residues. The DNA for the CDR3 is TGCAGTCTTGCCGACCCGGGACTCCCCGTATACAATGAGCAGTTCTTC. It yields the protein CSLADPGLPVYNEQFF.

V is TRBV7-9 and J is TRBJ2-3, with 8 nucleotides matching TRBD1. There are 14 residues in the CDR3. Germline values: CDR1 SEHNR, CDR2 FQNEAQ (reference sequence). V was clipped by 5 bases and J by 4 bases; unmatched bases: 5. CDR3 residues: CASSEDRAADTQYF. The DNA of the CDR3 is TGTGCCAGCAGCGAGGACAGGGCTGCAGATACGCAGTATTTT.

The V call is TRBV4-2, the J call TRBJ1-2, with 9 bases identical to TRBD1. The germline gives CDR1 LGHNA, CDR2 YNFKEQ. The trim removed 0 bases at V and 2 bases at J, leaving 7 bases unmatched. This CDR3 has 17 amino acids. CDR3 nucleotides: TGTGCCAGCAGCCAAGATGGTCGACAGGGGGGCAACTATGGCTACACCTTC. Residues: CASSQDGRQGGNYGYTF.

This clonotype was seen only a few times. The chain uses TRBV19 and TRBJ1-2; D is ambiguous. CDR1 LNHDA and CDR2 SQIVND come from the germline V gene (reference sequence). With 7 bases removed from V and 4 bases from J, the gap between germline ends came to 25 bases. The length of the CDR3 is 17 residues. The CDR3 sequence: CASTDGRSLGVTYGYTF. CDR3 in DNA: TGTGCCAGTACCGATGGACGCAGCCTCGGGGTTACCTATGGCTACACCTTC.

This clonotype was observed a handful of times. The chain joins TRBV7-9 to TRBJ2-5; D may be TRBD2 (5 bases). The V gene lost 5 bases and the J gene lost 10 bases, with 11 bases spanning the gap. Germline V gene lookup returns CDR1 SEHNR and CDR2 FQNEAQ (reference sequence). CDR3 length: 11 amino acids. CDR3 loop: CASSGLGGQYF. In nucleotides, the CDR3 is TGTGCCAGCAGCGGACTCGGAGGCCAGTACTTC.

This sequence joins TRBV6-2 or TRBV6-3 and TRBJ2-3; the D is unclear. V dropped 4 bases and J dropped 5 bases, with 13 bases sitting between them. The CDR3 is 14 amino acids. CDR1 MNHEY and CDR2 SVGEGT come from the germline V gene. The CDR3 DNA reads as TGTGCCAGCAGTTCGGCCTCAACGGGAGATACGCAGTATTTT. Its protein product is CASSSASTGDTQYF.

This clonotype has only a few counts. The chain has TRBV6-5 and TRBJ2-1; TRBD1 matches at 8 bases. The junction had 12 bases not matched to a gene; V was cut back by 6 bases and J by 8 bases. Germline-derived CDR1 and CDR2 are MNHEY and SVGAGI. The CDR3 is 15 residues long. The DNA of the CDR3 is TGTGCCAGCAGACTCCTAGGACAGGGTGCGGATGAGCAGTTCTTC. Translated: CASRLLGQGADEQFF.

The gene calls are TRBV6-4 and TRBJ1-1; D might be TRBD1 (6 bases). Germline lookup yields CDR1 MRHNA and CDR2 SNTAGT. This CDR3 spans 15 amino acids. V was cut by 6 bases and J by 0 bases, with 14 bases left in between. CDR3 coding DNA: TGTGCCAGCAGGCCGGGACATATCTTGAACACTGAAGCTTTCTTT. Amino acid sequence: CASRPGHILNTEAFF.

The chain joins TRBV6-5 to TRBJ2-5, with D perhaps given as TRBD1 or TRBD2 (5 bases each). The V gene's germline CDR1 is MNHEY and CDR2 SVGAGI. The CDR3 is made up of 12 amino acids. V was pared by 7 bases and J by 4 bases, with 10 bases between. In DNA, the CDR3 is TGTGCCAGCATGGGGGTTGGAGAGACCCAGTACTTC. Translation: CASMGVGETQYF.

The CDR3 DNA sequence: TGCGCCAGCAGCTCCTCACCCGTCCCAGATACGCAGTATTTT. Its protein is CASSSSPVPDTQYF. The chain couples TRBV5-1 to TRBJ2-3; no clear D. The CDR3 loop spans 14 amino acids. Trimming took off 3 bases at V and 4 bases at J, with 12 bases between the two ends. The germline gives CDR1 SGHRS, CDR2 YFSETQ.

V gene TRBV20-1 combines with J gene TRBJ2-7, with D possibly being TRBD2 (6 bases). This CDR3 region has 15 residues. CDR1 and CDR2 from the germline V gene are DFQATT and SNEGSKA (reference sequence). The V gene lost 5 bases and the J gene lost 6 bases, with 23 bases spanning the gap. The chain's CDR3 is CSASRPSGLAGEQYF. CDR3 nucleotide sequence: TGCAGTGCTTCCAGACCAAGCGGGTTGGCCGGCGAGCAGTACTTC.

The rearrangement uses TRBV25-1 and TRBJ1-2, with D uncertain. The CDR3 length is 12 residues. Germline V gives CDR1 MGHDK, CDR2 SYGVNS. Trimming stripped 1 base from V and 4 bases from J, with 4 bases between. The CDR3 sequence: CASSELPYGYTF. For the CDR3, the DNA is TGTGCCAGCAGTGAATTACCCTATGGCTACACCTTC.